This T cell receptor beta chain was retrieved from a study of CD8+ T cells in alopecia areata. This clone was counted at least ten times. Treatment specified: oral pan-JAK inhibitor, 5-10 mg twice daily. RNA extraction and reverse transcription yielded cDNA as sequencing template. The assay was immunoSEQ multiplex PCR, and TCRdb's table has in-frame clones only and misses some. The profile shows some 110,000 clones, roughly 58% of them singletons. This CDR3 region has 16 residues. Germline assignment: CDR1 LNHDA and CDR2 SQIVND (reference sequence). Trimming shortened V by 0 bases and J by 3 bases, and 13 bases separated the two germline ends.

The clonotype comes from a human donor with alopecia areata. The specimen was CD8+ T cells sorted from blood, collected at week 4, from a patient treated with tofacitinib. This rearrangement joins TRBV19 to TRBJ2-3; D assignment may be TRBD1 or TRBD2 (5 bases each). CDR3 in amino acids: CASSIEGELSTDTQYF. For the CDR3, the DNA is TGTGCCAGTAGTATAGAGGGGGAGTTGTCTACAGATACGCAGTATTTT.